A single sample is the source of the 26 T cell receptor beta chains below, sequenced in a study of blood T cell repertoires in COVID-19. Only in-frame clones appear in the TCRdb table, and some are missing; sequencing was by immunoSEQ multiplex PCR. The sample records more than 130,000 clones, about nine tenths being singletons. Sample: peripheral blood. The receptors here all came from a man aged 50-60 years with active or convalescent COVID-19.

The chain employs TRBV5-5 and TRBJ2-6; TRBD1 aligns across 9 bases. The germline V gene encodes CDR1 SGHKS and CDR2 YYEKEE (reference sequence). The V segment lost 0 bases and the J segment 1 base; nucleotides outside the gene matches: 5. This CDR3 is built from 18 residues. CDR3 DNA: TGTGCCAGCAGCTTGGACCGGGACAGGGTGTCTGGGGCCAACGTCCTGACTTTC. As protein: CASSLDRDRVSGANVLTF.

The CDR3 sequence: CAIRDSKETQYF. The CDR3 nucleotides read TGTGCCATCAGGGACAGCAAAGAGACCCAGTACTTC. This chain joins TRBV10-3 and TRBJ2-5, with D possibly being TRBD1 (6 bases). Germline V CDR1 and CDR2: ENHRY, SYGVKD. The CDR3 has 12 residues. V lost 6 bases and J 3 bases, leaving 8 bases between the germline ends.

The chain is built from TRBV7-6 and TRBJ2-7; no reliable D call. The ends were cut back, 4 bases at V and 7 bases at J, with 14 bases in the middle. Germline CDR1 reads SGHVS; CDR2 reads FNYEAQ. This CDR3 has 13 residues. The CDR3: CASSSHSSLEQYF. CDR3 bases: TGTGCCAGCAGCTCCCATAGCTCCCTGGAGCAGTACTTC.

The rearrangement joins TRBV6-5 to TRBJ2-2, with TRBD1 as a possible D gene (6 bases). This CDR3 region has 14 residues. Trimming cost V 6 bases and J 2 bases, with 10 bases left between them. The germline V gene has CDR1 MNHEY and CDR2 SVGAGI. For the CDR3, the DNA is TGTGCCAGCAGACAGGACAGAAACACCGGGGAGCTGTTTTTT. It is translated as CASRQDRNTGELFF.

This chain links TRBV28 with TRBJ2-5, with TRBD2 identical over 11 bases. The CDR3 contains 17 residues. The V segment lost 6 bases and the J segment 2 bases; nucleotides outside the gene matches: 11. Germline loops: CDR1 MDHEN, CDR2 SYDVKM. As DNA, the CDR3 is TGTGCCAGCAGCCGAGTCCTAGCGGGAGGTTGGCAAGAGACCCAGTACTTC. Translated, it gives CASSRVLAGGWQETQYF.

This chain connects TRBV19 to TRBJ2-1; TRBD2 aligns across 8 bases. The CDR3 runs 21 residues. The germline V gene encodes CDR1 LNHDA and CDR2 SQIVND (reference sequence). V lost 4 bases, J lost 8 bases, and 28 bases stayed unmatched. The CDR3 bases are TGTGCCAGTAGTAGACAATACACCCGCCGGGAGCGGGAGTTAATGTCAGATGAGCAGTTCTTC. Translating gives CASSRQYTRRERELMSDEQFF. Combining the CDR3 with reference TRBV19 and TRBJ2-1 gives the whole variable domain DGGITQSPKYLFRKEGQNVTLSCEQNLNHDAMYWYRQDPGQGLRLIYYSQIVNDFQKGDIAEGYSVSREKKESFPLTVTSAQKNPTAFYLCASSRQYTRRERELMSDEQFFGPGTRLTVL.

The CDR3 loop is CASSFVRQSYNEQFF. CDR3 in DNA: TGTGCCAGCAGTTTCGTGAGACAGTCCTACAATGAGCAGTTCTTC. The V gene is TRBV28, the J gene TRBJ2-1; D might be TRBD1 (5 bases). V lost 3 bases and J lost 1, with 10 bases in between. CDR1 and CDR2 from the germline V gene are MDHEN and SYDVKM. This CDR3 region has 15 residues.

V is TRBV11-2 and J is TRBJ1-2; 8 bases map to TRBD1. From germline, CDR1 is SGHAT and CDR2 FQNNGV. With 5 bases clipped from V and 2 bases from J, the junction kept 7 bases outside the gene matches. The CDR3 runs to 15 residues. The CDR3 DNA reads as TGTGCCAGCAGCCTGCGGACAGGGTGGAACTATGGCTACACCTTC. Translation: CASSLRTGWNYGYTF.

The chain uses TRBV6-1 and TRBJ2-3, with 12 bases fitting TRBD2. V lost 4 bases to trimming and J lost 5 bases; unmatched junction nucleotides: 10. This CDR3 has 17 amino acids. Germline loops: CDR1 MNHNS, CDR2 SASEGT. CDR3 bases: TGTGCCAGCAGTGGCCTTACCCTAGCGGGAGGGGGAGATACGCAGTATTTT. It yields the protein CASSGLTLAGGGDTQYF.

A single count supports this clone. The V call is TRBV5-1, the J call TRBJ2-5, with 13 bases that match TRBD2. CDR3 length: 16 amino acids. J was trimmed by 5 bases and V by 3 bases; bases with no gene match: 7. Germline V gene lookup returns CDR1 SGHRS and CDR2 YFSETQ. CDR3 in amino acids: CASSSHGTSGTETQYF. The CDR3 coding sequence is TGCGCCAGCAGCTCTCACGGGACTAGCGGGACTGAGACCCAGTACTTC.

This clone occurred once. V gene TRBV18 combines with J gene TRBJ2-6, with D perhaps TRBD1 (6 bases). The CDR3 consists of 17 residues. Germline-derived CDR1 and CDR2 are KGHSH and LQKENI. Trimming left V 2 bases short and J 0 bases short, with 11 bases between. The CDR3: CASSPGGLFSGANVLTF. CDR3 DNA: TGTGCCAGCTCACCAGGGGGCCTCTTCTCTGGGGCCAACGTCCTGACTTTC.

CDR3 nucleotide sequence: TGTGCCAGCAGCTTTCTCGGTTCACGTGCAACTAATGAAAAACTGTTTTTT. Translated: CASSFLGSRATNEKLFF. The rearrangement joins TRBV5-6 to TRBJ1-4; D gene ambiguous. V lost 2 bases and J 0 bases, leaving 14 bases between the germline ends. CDR1 and CDR2 from the germline V gene are SGHDT and YYEEEE. The CDR3 sequence is 17 residues long.

The V gene is TRBV4-1, the J gene TRBJ2-4; D is perhaps TRBD1 (6 bases). Deletions cut 0 bases from V and 7 bases from J, with 10 bases between. Germline V gives CDR1 MGHRA, CDR2 YSYEKL. CDR3 length: 14 residues. The CDR3 DNA sequence: TGCGCCAGCAGCCAAGAAGCAGGGGTTAACATTCAGTACTTC. As protein: CASSQEAGVNIQYF.

V and J are TRBV12-3 or TRBV12-4 and TRBJ1-5; D is unresolved. The CDR3 consists of 13 residues. The V gene lost 5 bases and the J gene lost 5 bases, with 10 bases spanning the gap. CDR3 loop: CASSMQRYQPQHF. In DNA, the CDR3 is TGTGCCAGCAGTATGCAGCGCTATCAGCCCCAGCATTTT.

V and J are TRBV2 and TRBJ1-6, with TRBD1 matching over 10 bases. Germline V gene sequence: CDR1 SNHLY, CDR2 FYNNEI. The junction had 20 bases not matched to a gene; V was cut back by 6 bases and J by 15 bases. The CDR3 is 17 amino acids. CDR3 sequence reads: CASSPRGQGPQKNRLHF. DNA for the CDR3: TGTGCCAGCAGCCCCAGGGGACAGGGGCCCCAAAAGAATCGCCTCCACTTT.

The chain joins TRBV29-1 to TRBJ1-1; D may be TRBD1 (5 bases). Germline CDR1 SQVTM, CDR2 ANQGSEA. The CDR3 sequence is 14 residues long. V lost 5 bases and J lost 3, with 16 bases in between. Here the CDR3 DNA reads TGCAGCGTTAAAAGGGGCGCGTGGGACACTGAAGCTTTCTTT. It specifies CSVKRGAWDTEAFF.

V and J are TRBV9 and TRBJ2-1; D is perhaps TRBD2 (7 bases). The CDR3 has 15 amino acids. CDR1 and CDR2 (germline): SGDLS, YYNGEE. Trimming left V 1 base short and J 8 bases short, with 16 bases between. The chain's CDR3 is CASSVMGGLDHEQFF. In DNA, the CDR3 is TGTGCCAGCAGCGTAATGGGGGGGCTAGATCATGAGCAGTTCTTC.

This chain uses TRBV6-5 with TRBJ2-7; TRBD2 might be the D (5 bases). The length of the CDR3 is 15 residues. Germline assignment: CDR1 MNHEY and CDR2 SVGAGI. Trimming stripped 3 bases from V and 3 bases from J, with 15 bases between. This chain's CDR3 is CASSYAAQGSYEQYF. CDR3 coding DNA: TGTGCCAGCAGTTATGCAGCGCAAGGGAGCTACGAGCAGTACTTC.

The V call is TRBV10-3, the J call TRBJ1-1, with a weak D call TRBD1 (6 bases). V was cut by 6 bases and J by 5 bases, with 13 bases left in between. This CDR3 comprises 13 residues. Germline-derived CDR1 and CDR2 are ENHRY and SYGVKD. CDR3 residues: CAIRAQGITEAFF. The CDR3 DNA follows: TGTGCCATCAGGGCACAGGGAATTACTGAAGCTTTCTTT.

The chain joins TRBV3-1 (or the pseudogene TRBV3-2) to TRBJ1-6; no definite D call. Trimming removed 4 bases from V and 9 bases from J, with 10 bases in between. The V gene's germline CDR1 is LGHDT and CDR2 YNNKEL (reference sequence). The CDR3 sequence is 13 residues long. The CDR3 DNA reads as TGTGCCAGCAGCCCCCTTATCAGTTCACCCCTCCACTTT. This gives the protein CASSPLISSPLHF.

This clone was found once. The chain joins TRBV5-8 to TRBJ2-5, with D possibly TRBD2 on 5 matching bases. The CDR3 runs 15 residues. Trimming left V 0 bases short and J 5 bases short, with 14 bases between. Germline loops: CDR1 SGHTS, CDR2 YDEGEE. CDR3 sequence reads: CASSLVREWLETQYF. In DNA, the CDR3 is TGTGCCAGCAGCTTGGTCCGGGAATGGTTGGAGACCCAGTACTTC.

The rearrangement joins TRBV5-8 to TRBJ2-7; D possibly corresponds to TRBD2 (5 bases). The ends were cut back, 0 bases at V and 5 bases at J, with 12 bases in the middle. CDR1 is SGHTS, CDR2 YDEGEE, per germline. CDR3 length: 14 residues. The CDR3 loop reads CASSLGGSRHEQYF. The CDR3 coding sequence is TGTGCCAGCAGCTTGGGTGGGAGCCGACACGAGCAGTACTTC.

The sample holds one count of this clone. The chain is built from TRBV6-1 and TRBJ2-2; 9 nucleotides line up with TRBD2. V trimming: 4 bases; J trimming: 5 bases; junction bases outside the gene matches: 8. CDR3 length: 16 residues. The V gene's germline CDR1 is MNHNS and CDR2 SASEGT. In nucleotides, the CDR3 is TGTGCCAGCAGTGCCATAGCGGGAGCTACAACCGGGGAGCTGTTTTTT. Translating gives CASSAIAGATTGELFF.

The chain joins TRBV12-3 or TRBV12-4 to TRBJ2-1; 7 bases map to TRBD2. The CDR3 has 13 residues. The junction had 3 bases not matched to a gene; V was cut back by 0 bases and J by 10 bases. Here the CDR3 reads CASSLAVAGEQFF. DNA for the CDR3: TGTGCCAGCAGTTTAGCGGTAGCGGGCGAGCAGTTCTTC.

V and J are TRBV2 and TRBJ1-6; 9 bases fit TRBD1. V shed 2 bases, J shed 9 bases, and the junction held 5 bases outside the gene matches. CDR1 and CDR2 (germline): SNHLY, FYNNEI. This CDR3 has 15 residues. Written as DNA, the CDR3 is TGTGCCAGCAGTGAAATACAGGGGGCGCGTTCACCCCTCCACTTT. Translated: CASSEIQGARSPLHF.

CDR3 residues: CASSYLGDEQYF. In DNA, the CDR3 is TGTGCCAGCAGTTACCTGGGAGATGAGCAGTACTTC. The rearrangement uses TRBV6-5 and TRBJ2-7; D is possibly TRBD2 (5 bases). V was clipped by 2 bases and J by 7 bases, with 9 bases between them. CDR1 and CDR2 from the germline V gene are MNHEY and SVGAGI. This CDR3 is built from 12 residues.